This TCR beta chain was sequenced for a study of Ad26.COV2.S vaccination and SARS-CoV-2 variants. Using immunoSEQ multiplex PCR, the repertoire was profiled, and TCRdb retains in-frame clones only, with some absent. The sample holds hundreds of thousands of clones, more than 70% seen once. The treatment: around 19 received Ad26.COV2.S at low or high dose, single or two shots; about 5 received placebo; per-sample allocation not given. On day 63 after the first injection, vaccine and placebo recipients gave samples. V gave up 2 bases and J gave up 5 bases; unmatched junction bases: 14. The CDR3 totals 17 residues. In germline, CDR1 is MGHRA, CDR2 YSYEKL.

The sample was peripheral blood, taken in a trial of Ad26.COV2.S vaccine versus placebo. The TCR originated in a person aged 18 to 59 who received the Ad26.COV2.S COVID-19 vaccine or a placebo. The chain is built from TRBV4-1 and TRBJ2-7; 8 nucleotides line up with TRBD1. The CDR3 region has the DNA TGCGCCAGCAGCCAACGCGGACAGGGAGGAGCCGAGCACGAGCAGTACTTC. It translates to CASSQRGQGGAEHEQYF.